This section outlines one TCR beta chain sequence together with its context. Antigen unknown. Sorted T cells were CFSE-labeled and cultured 5 days with allogeneic regulatory or mature dendritic cells at 1:10. FACS sorted CD4+ or CD8+ T cells into CD45RA+ naive and CD45RO+ memory. The data derive from a study of regulatory dendritic cells for organ transplantation. The overall study: Regulatory dendritic cells came from monocytes given vitamin D3 and IL-10.

Method: immunoSEQ multiplex PCR; TCRdb's copy keeps in-frame clones and lacks some. This table has 18,000 or so clones, 70% to 80% appearing once. V dropped 4 bases and J dropped 3; count of bases not matched to a gene: 7. Germline-derived CDR1 and CDR2 are MDHEN and SYDVKM. This CDR3 has 15 residues. Study results and caveats: Naive CD4+ and CD8+ repertoires were highly diverse; memory CD8+ was most oligoclonal.

The receptor was derived from a human donor in good health. The J gene is TRBJ2-3, the V gene TRBV28; 7 nucleotides agree with TRBD2. Sequencing was done on a sample of memory CD4+ T cells from blood cultured with regulatory dendritic cells. The subset: CD45RO+ memory T cells. In DNA form, the CDR3 reads TGTGCCAGCAGTTATAGGGCGGGAGTGACAGATACGCAGTATTTT. Translation gives CASSYRAGVTDTQYF.